A single sample gave rise to the 20 T cell receptor beta chains below, sequenced in a study of T cell changes during pregnancy in multiple sclerosis. Measured with immunoSEQ multiplex PCR; TCRdb has only the in-frame clones, and not every one. Of over 40,000 clones in the sample, nearly 95% were seen once. This specimen was peripheral blood, taken in the third trimester of pregnancy. The receptor set was obtained from a female donor with multiple sclerosis, enrolled in a pregnancy study.

This clone was seen a handful of times. The rearrangement joins TRBV19 to TRBJ2-7; 8 bases match TRBD2. Germline V CDR1 and CDR2: LNHDA, SQIVND (reference sequence). Losses at the gene ends were 1 base for V and 7 bases for J; bases not matched to a gene: 6. This CDR3 has 14 residues. The CDR3 DNA reads as TGTGCCAGTAGTATAGCAGCGGGAGCAAGGGAGCAGTACTTC. It yields the protein CASSIAAGAREQYF.

The chain employs TRBV23-1 and TRBJ1-4; 7 bases match TRBD1. TRBV23-1 has ORF status, its function being uncertain. The trim removed 5 bases at V and 5 bases at J, leaving 8 bases unmatched. The CDR3 length is 15 residues. The CDR3 region has the DNA TGCGCCAGCAGTTATGGTTCGGACAGGAATGAAAAACTGTTTTTT. It codes for CASSYGSDRNEKLFF.

The chain carries TRBV7-9 and TRBJ2-7, with D unclear. The CDR3 extends over 16 amino acids. Germline assignment: CDR1 SEHNR and CDR2 FQNEAQ (reference sequence). Trimming took off 5 bases at V and 5 bases at J, with 22 bases between the two ends. CDR3 sequence: CASSPYSGPGLDEQYF. The CDR3 nucleotides read TGTGCCAGCAGCCCCTACTCGGGTCCGGGTCTGGACGAGCAGTACTTC. The full variable domain, its missing parts supplied by reference TRBV7-9 and TRBJ2-7, is DTGVSQNPRHKITKRGQNVTFRCDPISEHNRLYWYRQTLGQGPEFLTYFQNEAQLEKSRLLSDRFSAERPKGSFSTLEIQRTEQGDSAMYLCASSPYSGPGLDEQYFGPGTRLTVT.

The V call is TRBV28, the J call TRBJ2-7; weak D call: TRBD1 (6 bases). The CDR3 is made up of 12 amino acids. Germline V gene sequence: CDR1 MDHEN, CDR2 SYDVKM. V lost 5 bases and J lost 6, with 11 bases in between. CDR3 coding DNA: TGTGCCAGCAGTCAACAGGGAGTCGAGCAGTACTTC. Encoded protein: CASSQQGVEQYF.

V gene TRBV2 combines with J gene TRBJ2-6, with D perhaps matching TRBD2 (7 bases). Germline V gene sequence: CDR1 SNHLY, CDR2 FYNNEI. This CDR3 is 16 amino acids long. Trimming removed 6 bases from V and 2 bases from J, with 14 bases in between. The CDR3 DNA reads as TGTGCCAGCAGCCCAAGGGGGGGGGCTGGGGCCAACGTCCTGACTTTC. Translating it yields CASSPRGGAGANVLTF.

The chain combines TRBV7-2 with TRBJ1-3; no definite D call. The CDR3 has 15 residues. V lost 1 base and J lost 0, with 7 bases in between. Germline assignment: CDR1 SGHTA and CDR2 FQGNSA. The CDR3 DNA sequence: TGTGCCAGCAGCTTAGACATCTTCTCTGGAAACACCATATATTTT. This translates into CASSLDIFSGNTIYF.

This clone was found once. The rearrangement links TRBV7-2 to TRBJ2-1, with 7 positions matching TRBD2. After removal of 5 bases from V and 4 bases from J, the junction contained 17 bases not matched to a gene. Germline CDR1 is SGHTA and CDR2 is FQGNSA. There are 18 residues in the CDR3. CDR3 bases: TGTGCCAGCAGCCTCCTTCTGTCTGGGACTACGGGATACAATGAGCAGTTCTTC. Translating it yields CASSLLLSGTTGYNEQFF.

This clone was observed a single time. The V gene is TRBV9, the J gene TRBJ1-2; D unclear. The CDR3 length is 15 residues. Germline CDR1 is SGDLS and CDR2 is YYNGEE. Deletions cut 3 bases from V and 0 bases from J, with 12 bases between. The CDR3 DNA reads TGTGCCAGCAGCGGGCCACAGAGAGCTAACTATGGCTACACCTTC. It specifies CASSGPQRANYGYTF.

V gene TRBV13 combines with J gene TRBJ2-7; 11 nucleotides agree with TRBD2. The V segment lost 2 bases and the J segment 3 bases; nucleotides outside the gene matches: 3. CDR1 PRHDT and CDR2 FYEKMQ come from the germline V gene (reference sequence). This CDR3 contains 15 residues. The chain's CDR3 is CASSLLLAGGYEQYF. In DNA, the CDR3 is TGTGCCAGCAGCTTACTTCTAGCGGGAGGCTACGAGCAGTACTTC.

The J gene is TRBJ2-1, the V gene TRBV7-6, with 13 nucleotides matching TRBD2. V shed 5 bases, J shed 0 bases, and the junction held 4 bases outside the gene matches. The germline gives CDR1 SGHVS, CDR2 FNYEAQ. The CDR3 covers 17 residues. For the CDR3, the DNA is TGTGCCAGCAGCGAAAGGACTAGCGGGAGCTCCTACAATGAGCAGTTCTTC. It specifies CASSERTSGSSYNEQFF.

This clone is a singleton in its sample. J is TRBJ1-1 and V is TRBV4-3; 8 bases line up with TRBD1. CDR3 size: 15 residues. V lost 1 base and J lost 0; bases outside the gene matches: 1. The germline gives CDR1 LGHNA, CDR2 YSLEER. The CDR3 bases are TGCGCCAGCAGCCAAGGGACAGGGATGAACACTGAAGCTTTCTTT. Its translation: CASSQGTGMNTEAFF.

The chain is built from TRBV6-1 and TRBJ2-1, with D possibly being TRBD2 (6 bases). Germline V gene lookup returns CDR1 MNHNS and CDR2 SASEGT. The CDR3 runs to 15 residues. Trimming cost V 5 bases and J 3 bases, with 14 bases left between them. DNA for the CDR3: TGTGCCAGCAGTTCCCGTAGCGGAGGCTACAATGAGCAGTTCTTC. This encodes CASSSRSGGYNEQFF.

The chain carries TRBV18 and TRBJ2-5; TRBD2 agrees at 14 bases. J gave up 4 bases and V 1 base, and 2 bases lay outside the gene matches. Germline loops: CDR1 KGHSH, CDR2 LQKENI. CDR3 size: 16 residues. Here the CDR3 DNA reads TGTGCCAGCTCACCACTAGGACTAGCGGGAGGAGAGACCCAGTACTTC. This codes for CASSPLGLAGGETQYF.

The chain recombines TRBV6-5 with TRBJ2-7; 8 nucleotides line up with TRBD1. The CDR3 covers 16 residues. In germline, CDR1 is MNHEY, CDR2 SVGAGI. V lost 0 bases, J lost 3 bases, and 7 bases stayed unmatched. DNA of the CDR3: TGTGCCAGCAGTTACTCCGCGACAGGGGTTTTCTACGAGCAGTACTTC. This translates into CASSYSATGVFYEQYF.

The DNA of the CDR3 is TGCAGCGTTGAAGCAGGGTTTGTGGGAGAGACCCAGTACTTC. Residues: CSVEAGFVGETQYF. V usage is TRBV29-1 and J usage is TRBJ2-5; a weak D match, TRBD1 (5 bases). This CDR3 spans 14 amino acids. CDR1 and CDR2 (germline): SQVTM, ANQGSEA. The V and J ends lost 1 base and 4 bases respectively, with 13 bases between them. Full variable domain (rest looked up from reference TRBV29-1 and TRBJ2-5): SAVISQKPSRDICQRGTSLTIQCQVDSQVTMMFWYRQQPGQSLTLIATANQGSEATYESGFVIDKFPISRPNLTFSTLTVSNMSPEDSSIYLCSVEAGFVGETQYFGPGTRLLVL.

V and J are TRBV11-2 and TRBJ2-1, with TRBD1 as a possible D gene (6 bases). CDR1 is SGHAT and CDR2 is FQNNGV in the germline V gene. This CDR3 is built from 13 residues. V lost 7 bases, J lost 3 bases, and 10 bases lay in between. In DNA, the CDR3 is TGTGCCAGCAAAATACAGGGCTACAATGAGCAGTTCTTC. Amino acids: CASKIQGYNEQFF. Variable domain in full (rest from reference TRBV11-2 and TRBJ2-1): EAGVAQSPRYKIIEKRQSVAFWCNPISGHATLYWYQQILGQGPKLLIQFQNNGVVDDSQLPKDRFSAERLKGVDSTLKIQPAKLEDSAVYLCASKIQGYNEQFFGPGTRLTVL.

V is TRBV6-4 and J is TRBJ2-2; D remains ambiguous. V lost 0 bases and J 8 bases, leaving 7 bases between the germline ends. Looked up from germline, CDR1 is MRHNA and CDR2 is SNTAGT. This CDR3 spans 13 amino acids. This CDR3 is CASSDSGRGELFF. In nucleotides, the CDR3 is TGTGCCAGCAGTGACTCTGGGCGAGGGGAGCTGTTTTTT.

The CDR3 nucleotides read TGTGCCAGCAGTTTAGGGCGGGACCGAAGGACGAACACTGAAGCTTTCTTT. Amino acids: CASSLGRDRRTNTEAFF. This rearrangement joins TRBV28 to TRBJ1-1; possible D gene TRBD1, 5 bases. This CDR3 contains 17 residues. The V end was cut by 2 bases, the J end by 1 base, with 17 bases between. Germline V gene data show CDR1 as MDHEN and CDR2 as SYDVKM.

The V and J genes are TRBV28 and TRBJ1-2; no definite D call. The CDR3 consists of 12 residues. Germline loops: CDR1 MDHEN, CDR2 SYDVKM. Trimming left V 6 bases short and J 5 bases short, with 10 bases between. CDR3 residues: CASRGALYGYTF. The CDR3 DNA reads as TGTGCCAGCAGAGGAGCGCTTTATGGCTACACCTTC.

The genes are TRBV4-1 and TRBJ1-1, with 9 bases fitting TRBD1. The length of the CDR3 is 19 residues. V was clipped by 4 bases and J by 10 bases; unmatched bases: 25. The germline V gene encodes CDR1 MGHRA and CDR2 YSYEKL. This CDR3 is CASSPIQPRTGTGYVVAFF. The CDR3 DNA reads as TGCGCCAGCAGCCCAATCCAACCTCGTACGGGGACAGGGTACGTTGTAGCTTTCTTT.